A single sample gave rise to the 13 T cell receptor beta chains below, sequenced in a study of immune heterogeneity within non-small cell lung tumors. Amplification of TCR beta CDR3 was performed by multiplex PCR with 32 V and 13 J primers. MiXCR, applied by TCRdb to the multiplex PCR reads, yields one record per CDR3 protein. Found here are tens of thousands of distinct CDR3 sequences, around 26% of them singletons; the top ten hold about 4%. The template consisted of bulk tumor genomic DNA, with roughly 0.55 ug used per sample. During surgery, each primary tumor gave multiple biopsies spaced as far apart as possible. Curative operations were performed on patients who had untreated, newly diagnosed non-small cell lung cancer. Sequencing was carried out using lung tumor tissue. The receptors were sampled from a man in his forties or fifties with non-small cell lung cancer.

At least ten counts were recorded for this clonotype. The chain is built from TRBV18 and TRBJ2-1, with 10 nucleotides matching TRBD2. V was clipped by 6 bases and J by 4 bases; unmatched bases: 6. Per germline, CDR1 KGHSH and CDR2 LQKENI. The length of the CDR3 is 15 residues. CDR3 loop: CASSPAGGSYNEQFF. CDR3 bases: TGTGCCAGCTCGCCAGCGGGAGGGAGTTACAATGAGCAGTTCTTC.

This sequence joins TRBV20-1 and TRBJ1-5, with a possible D match to TRBD1 (5 bases). The CDR3 is 15 amino acids. V was clipped by 5 bases and J by 2 bases, with 16 bases between them. Germline CDR1 is DFQATT and CDR2 is SNEGSKA (reference sequence). CDR3 region: CSAGGTSGRNQPQHF. CDR3 nucleotide sequence: TGCAGTGCTGGGGGGACCTCGGGCCGCAATCAGCCCCAGCATTTT.

This clonotype was counted between two and nine times. V is TRBV9 and J is TRBJ2-7; D possibly corresponds to TRBD2 (5 bases). CDR3 size: 14 residues. The germline gives CDR1 SGDLS, CDR2 YYNGEE. Trimming pared 0 bases from V and 2 bases from J, leaving 9 bases between. The CDR3 loop reads CASSVAEVPYEQYF. Here the CDR3 DNA reads TGTGCCAGCAGCGTAGCGGAGGTACCCTACGAGCAGTACTTC.

The chain links TRBV3-1 to TRBJ2-1; D could derive from TRBD1 or TRBD2 (5 bases each). CDR3 size: 16 residues. Germline CDR1 is LGHDT and CDR2 is YNNKEL (reference sequence). The V end lost 2 bases, the J end lost 6 bases, and 17 bases lay between the germline ends. CDR3 DNA sequence: TGTGCCAGCAGCCAAAGGGACCTACTAGTTTCCAATGAGCAGTTCTTC. Translated, it gives CASSQRDLLVSNEQFF.

This sequence joins TRBV20-1 and TRBJ1-5, with a tentative D call TRBD1 (5 bases). The CDR3 runs to 17 residues. From germline, CDR1 is DFQATT and CDR2 SNEGSKA (reference sequence). The V and J ends lost 1 base and 6 bases respectively, with 22 bases between them. The CDR3 spells CSARGQLLGGKSQPQHF. DNA for the CDR3: TGCAGTGCTAGAGGTCAGTTGCTGGGGGGGAAATCTCAGCCCCAGCATTTT.

Points on this clonotype: A much larger clone differs from this one at a single base, so this may be a read error. The V gene is TRBV6-2 or TRBV6-3, the J gene TRBJ1-4, with TRBD1 matching over 7 bases. The ends lost 10 bases at V and 5 bases at J; junction bases unmatched: 13. CDR3 length equals 15 residues. The germline V gene encodes CDR1 MNHEY and CDR2 SVGEGT. The CDR3 reads CATTKRGQINEKLFF. CDR3 in DNA: TGTGCCACCACCAAGAGGGGACAGATCAATGAAAAACTGTTTTTT.

In this sample, this clonotype turned up a few times. This clone may be a read error of a much larger clone one base away. The rearrangement uses TRBV11-3 and TRBJ1-1; 10 nucleotides match TRBD1. CDR1 and CDR2 (germline): SGHNT, YENEEA. The CDR3 consists of 14 residues. The CDR3 coding sequence is TGTGCCACCAGCTCGAGATCGGGACAGGGGTTTGCTTTCTTT. Encoded protein: CATSSRSGQGFAFF.

This clonotype was observed at least ten times. The chain has TRBV6-2 or TRBV6-3 and TRBJ2-2, with D maybe TRBD2 (6 bases). The CDR3 extends over 14 amino acids. Germline V gene lookup returns CDR1 MNHEY and CDR2 SVGEGT. Trimming pared 8 bases from V and 6 bases from J, leaving 16 bases between. Written as DNA, the CDR3 is TGTGCCAGCGCTCCGGGGGAGGAGTCCGGGGAGCTGTTTTTT. This sequence encodes CASAPGEESGELFF.

In its sample, this clonotype was seen many times. V is TRBV7-8 and J is TRBJ1-4; TRBD1 is a possible D gene (5 bases). The CDR3 contains 15 residues. The V end was cut by 1 base, the J end by 10 bases, with 16 bases between. CDR1 and CDR2 from the germline V gene are SGHVS and FQNEAQ. CDR3: CASSLGTTNRGKLFF. CDR3 DNA sequence: TGTGCCAGCAGCTTAGGGACAACCAATCGGGGAAAACTGTTTTTT.

This clonotype was seen only a few times. The V gene is TRBV24-1, the J gene TRBJ2-7, with D unresolved. The CDR3 length is 10 residues. The germline gives CDR1 KGHDR, CDR2 SFDVKD. The V end was cut by 7 bases, the J end by 5 bases, with 5 bases between. DNA of the CDR3: TGTGCCACCAGGGCAGACGAGCAGTACTTC. Encoded protein: CATRADEQYF.

The sample holds many counts of this clonotype. The V and J genes are TRBV20-1 and TRBJ1-6, with TRBD1 as a possible D gene (6 bases). The germline CDR1 and CDR2 sequences are DFQATT and SNEGSKA (reference sequence). Trimming took 3 bases from V and 9 from J, leaving 21 bases between them. The CDR3 totals 16 residues. CDR3 DNA sequence: TGCAGTGCTAGTGTAGGAGGGGGAATGTCGGGTTCACCCCTCCACTTT. It codes for CSASVGGGMSGSPLHF.

This clonotype was observed at least ten times. The V and J genes are TRBV12-3 or TRBV12-4 and TRBJ1-6, with unresolved D. Trimming stripped 3 bases from V and 8 bases from J, with 5 bases between. CDR3 length: 12 amino acids. The CDR3 nucleotides read TGTGCCAGCAGTTTGTGGGATTCACCCCTCCACTTT. This codes for CASSLWDSPLHF.

The chain recombines TRBV12-3 or TRBV12-4 with TRBJ1-1; D possibly corresponds to TRBD1 (5 bases). CDR3 size: 16 residues. V was trimmed by 4 bases and J by 0 bases, leaving 15 bases between them. DNA of the CDR3: TGTGCCAGCAGTTCCCTCCCGGGAGGGGTGAACACTGAAGCTTTCTTT. This sequence encodes CASSSLPGGVNTEAFF.